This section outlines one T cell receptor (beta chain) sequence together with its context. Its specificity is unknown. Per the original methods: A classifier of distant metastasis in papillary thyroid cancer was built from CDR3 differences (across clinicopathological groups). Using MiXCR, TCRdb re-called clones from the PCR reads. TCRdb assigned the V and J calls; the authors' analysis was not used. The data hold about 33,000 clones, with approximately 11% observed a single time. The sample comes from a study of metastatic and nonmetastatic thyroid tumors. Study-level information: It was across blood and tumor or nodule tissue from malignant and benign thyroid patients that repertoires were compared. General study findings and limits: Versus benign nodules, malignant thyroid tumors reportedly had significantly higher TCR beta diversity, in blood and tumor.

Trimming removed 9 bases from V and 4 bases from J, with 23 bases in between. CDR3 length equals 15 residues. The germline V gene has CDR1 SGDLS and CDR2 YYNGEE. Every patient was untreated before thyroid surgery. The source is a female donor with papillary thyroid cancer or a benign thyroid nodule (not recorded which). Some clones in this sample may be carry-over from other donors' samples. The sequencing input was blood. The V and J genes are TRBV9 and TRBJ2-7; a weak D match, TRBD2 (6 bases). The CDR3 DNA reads TGTGCCATCACCCCCGGGGGACGTCCCCCATACGAGCAGTACTTC. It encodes CAITPGGRPPYEQYF.